The T cell receptor beta chain described here comes from a study of T cells after yellow fever vaccination. This clonotype showed up just a few times. Antigen specificity is unknown. Study conclusions and caveats: Detected again after the booster were most primary-vaccination clones, at 96% CD4 and approximately 87% CD8. Repertoires obtained by FACS sorting could include abundant clonotypes that entered as contaminants from the bulk population. Relatively few clonotypes were ones that appeared in both CD4 and CD8 compartments.

TCR cDNA, made by 5'RACE template switching, carried an added universal primer site and UMIs. TCRdb passed the 5' RACE reads through MiXCR, listing each CDR3 protein once. The repertoire holds some 560,000 distinct CDR3 sequences, with about a fifth as singletons. V lost 5 bases, J lost 5 bases, and 11 bases stayed unmatched. Looked up from germline, CDR1 is DFQATT and CDR2 is SNEGSKA (reference sequence). The length of the CDR3 is 14 residues. The chain carries TRBV20-1 and TRBJ1-1, with TRBD1 matching 7 bases. The starting material was PBMCs, obtained 15 days after the yellow fever booster vaccination. The receptor was derived from a man younger than 45 who received the YFV17D yellow fever vaccine. The CDR3 DNA reads as TGCAGTGCTGCCCCGGAACAGGGGAGGACTGAAGCTTTCTTT. This gives the protein CSAAPEQGRTEAFF.